This is a list of T cell receptor beta chains from one sample in a study of patients and donors after allogeneic stem cell transplantation. From the RT-PCR reads, TCRdb called clonotypes with MiXCR, one entry per CDR3 protein. The table has roughly 190,000 distinct CDR3 sequences, 41% seen once. Material for sequencing was blood, either unsorted or a sorted T cell fraction (not recorded which). The receptor source for this set is a human donor who was either an allogeneic HSCT recipient or a stem cell or donor lymphocyte infusion donor (not recorded which). It is not recorded whose cells these are; they may come from a transplant donor. Each CDR3 is given with its conserved first and last residue. The D gene is left open where the match is weak. Expanded clones are given a class, and other clones once, few, many or no size at all.

d_gene: .
j_gene: TRBJ1-1
abundance: .
v_gene: TRBV24-1
CDR3nt: TGTGCCACCAGTGAGGAAAGGGGCCCCCCCGCTTTCTTT
CDR3aa: CATSEERGPPAFF

d_gene: .
j_gene: TRBJ1-1
abundance: .
v_gene: TRBV14
CDR3nt: TGTGCCAGCAGCCAACGGAGGGTATCAGCTTTCTTT
CDR3aa: CASSQRRVSAFF

d_gene: .
j_gene: TRBJ2-3
abundance: .
v_gene: TRBV29-1
CDR3nt: TGCAGCGGTAAAGGGGGCACAGATACGCAGTATTTT
CDR3aa: CSGKGGTDTQYF

d_gene: .
j_gene: TRBJ2-3
abundance: few
v_gene: TRBV7-6
CDR3nt: TGTGCCAGCAGCTCCTCGGGAGATACGCAGTATTTT
CDR3aa: CASSSSGDTQYF

d_gene: .
j_gene: TRBJ1-5
abundance: few
v_gene: TRBV12-3/TRBV12-4
CDR3nt: TGTGCCAGCAGTTCTAATGGGGTCAATCAGCCCCAGCATTTT
CDR3aa: CASSSNGVNQPQHF

d_gene: TRBD2
j_gene: TRBJ2-1
abundance: .
v_gene: TRBV7-8
CDR3nt: TGTGCCAGCAGCTTAACTAGCGGGAGAAGGAATGAGCAGTTCTTC
CDR3aa: CASSLTSGRRNEQFF

d_gene: .
j_gene: TRBJ2-7
abundance: few
v_gene: TRBV28
CDR3nt: TGTGCCAGCAGTTTAAGACAGATCAACATACCCTACGAGCAGTACTTC
CDR3aa: CASSLRQINIPYEQYF

d_gene: .
j_gene: TRBJ1-1
abundance: .
v_gene: TRBV27
CDR3nt: TGTGCCAGCAGTTTCCTGGGGGGGCCGAACACTGAAGCTTTCTTT
CDR3aa: CASSFLGGPNTEAFF

d_gene: .
j_gene: TRBJ2-2
abundance: .
v_gene: TRBV5-6
CDR3nt: TGTGCCAGCAGCTTTTTCCCCTCGACAGATCGAGTCGGGGAGCTGTTTTTT
CDR3aa: CASSFFPSTDRVGELFF

d_gene: TRBD1
j_gene: TRBJ1-1
abundance: .
v_gene: TRBV29-1
CDR3nt: TGCAGCGCTATCCCGGGACAGGGGCAGAACACTGAAGCTTTCTTT
CDR3aa: CSAIPGQGQNTEAFF

d_gene: .
j_gene: TRBJ1-1
abundance: few
v_gene: TRBV15
CDR3nt: TGTGCCACCAGCTTAGGGACCCGCACTGAAGCTTTCTTT
CDR3aa: CATSLGTRTEAFF

d_gene: .
j_gene: TRBJ2-4
abundance: few
v_gene: TRBV7-2
CDR3nt: TGTGCCAGCAGCTTAGACCCAGCGGAACAAAACATTCAGTACTTC
CDR3aa: CASSLDPAEQNIQYF

d_gene: .
j_gene: TRBJ1-4
abundance: .
v_gene: TRBV18
CDR3nt: TGTGCCAGCTCACCACCGGCTGCGGGGGAAAAACTGTTTTTT
CDR3aa: CASSPPAAGEKLFF

d_gene: .
j_gene: TRBJ2-3
abundance: few
v_gene: TRBV6-1
CDR3nt: TGTGCCAGCACTCGCACAGATACGCAGTATTTT
CDR3aa: CASTRTDTQYF

d_gene: TRBD1
j_gene: TRBJ1-2
abundance: .
v_gene: TRBV7-8
CDR3nt: TGTGCCAGCAGCTTAGACTTATTCTTCAGGACAGGGGAGTACCATGGCTACACCTTC
CDR3aa: CASSLDLFFRTGEYHGYTF

d_gene: .
j_gene: TRBJ2-7
abundance: .
v_gene: TRBV4-1
CDR3nt: TGCGCCAGCAGCCAAGATACTCCCGCGGCGTACGAGCAGTACTTC
CDR3aa: CASSQDTPAAYEQYF

d_gene: .
j_gene: TRBJ1-1
abundance: .
v_gene: TRBV3-1
CDR3nt: TGTGCCAGCAGCCAAGGGGGGGGGATCGTACGAACTGAAGCTTTCTTT
CDR3aa: CASSQGGGIVRTEAFF

d_gene: TRBD2
j_gene: TRBJ2-7
abundance: few
v_gene: TRBV20-1
CDR3nt: TGCAGTGCCGGGGGACTAGCGAGCTACGAGCAGTACTTC
CDR3aa: CSAGGLASYEQYF

d_gene: .
j_gene: TRBJ1-1
abundance: few
v_gene: TRBV11-2
CDR3nt: TGTGCCAGCAGCTCCGCAGGGGAGTGGTACACTGAAGCTTTCTTT
CDR3aa: CASSSAGEWYTEAFF

d_gene: .
j_gene: TRBJ1-1
abundance: few
v_gene: TRBV7-9
CDR3nt: TGTGCCAGCAGCTTAGGCGGGGGCCTAACTGAAGCTTTCTTT
CDR3aa: CASSLGGGLTEAFF

d_gene: TRBD1
j_gene: TRBJ1-6
abundance: .
v_gene: TRBV5-6
CDR3nt: TGTGCCAGCAGCTTCGAGACAGGGGGTTCACCCCTCCACTTT
CDR3aa: CASSFETGGSPLHF

d_gene: .
j_gene: TRBJ1-1
abundance: few
v_gene: TRBV9
CDR3nt: TGTGCCAGCAGCGTTCAGGCGGGAGGATGGACTGAAGCTTTCTTT
CDR3aa: CASSVQAGGWTEAFF

d_gene: TRBD1
j_gene: TRBJ1-2
abundance: .
v_gene: TRBV29-1
CDR3nt: TGCAGCGCCTTAGGACAGGACTATGGCTACACCTTC
CDR3aa: CSALGQDYGYTF

d_gene: TRBD1
j_gene: TRBJ1-2
abundance: few
v_gene: TRBV4-3
CDR3nt: TGCGCCAGCAGCCAAGATTTTACAGGGGGGCCCGATGGCTACACCTTC
CDR3aa: CASSQDFTGGPDGYTF

d_gene: .
j_gene: TRBJ2-3
abundance: .
v_gene: TRBV5-1
CDR3nt: TGCGCCAGCTGGCAGATGAACACAGATACGCAGTATTTT
CDR3aa: CASWQMNTDTQYF

d_gene: .
j_gene: TRBJ1-1
abundance: few
v_gene: TRBV3-1
CDR3nt: TGTGCCAGCAGCCAAGATCCCCTGGGGGAAGCTTTCTTT
CDR3aa: CASSQDPLGEAFF

d_gene: .
j_gene: TRBJ2-7
abundance: few
v_gene: TRBV4-3
CDR3nt: TGCGCCAGCAGCCTCATTTACGGGCAGGGGCAGTACTTC
CDR3aa: CASSLIYGQGQYF

d_gene: .
j_gene: TRBJ2-1
abundance: .
v_gene: TRBV7-9
CDR3nt: TGTGCCAGCCCTCCGGGGCGAGTCGCCGTAGACAATGAGCAGTTCTTC
CDR3aa: CASPPGRVAVDNEQFF

d_gene: TRBD1
j_gene: TRBJ1-2
abundance: few
v_gene: TRBV13
CDR3nt: TGTGCCAGCAGCTTAGAAGACAGGGTAGATGGCTACACCTTC
CDR3aa: CASSLEDRVDGYTF

d_gene: .
j_gene: TRBJ1-1
abundance: few
v_gene: TRBV12-3/TRBV12-4
CDR3nt: TGTGCCAGCAGCCAGACAGCGGCTGAAGCTTTCTTT
CDR3aa: CASSQTAAEAFF

d_gene: .
j_gene: TRBJ1-1
abundance: .
v_gene: TRBV7-3
CDR3nt: TGTGCCAGCAGCTTAGAGGATGGCACTGAAGCTTTCTTT
CDR3aa: CASSLEDGTEAFF

d_gene: .
j_gene: TRBJ1-4
abundance: .
v_gene: TRBV7-9
CDR3nt: TGTGCCAGCAGCAGGGAAAAACTGTTTTTT
CDR3aa: CASSREKLFF

d_gene: .
j_gene: TRBJ2-1
abundance: few
v_gene: TRBV12-3/TRBV12-4
CDR3nt: TGTGCCAGCAGGTTCGCCGGAGGGAGGTCCTACAATGAGCAGTTCTTC
CDR3aa: CASRFAGGRSYNEQFF

d_gene: .
j_gene: TRBJ2-7
abundance: .
v_gene: TRBV24-1
CDR3nt: TGTGCCACCAGTGATTTACAGGACGGGGCCTACGAGCAGTACTTC
CDR3aa: CATSDLQDGAYEQYF

d_gene: .
j_gene: TRBJ2-5
abundance: once
v_gene: TRBV5-1
CDR3nt: TGCGCCAGCATGGATGGGAGAGGGGAGACCCAGTACTTC
CDR3aa: CASMDGRGETQYF

d_gene: TRBD2
j_gene: TRBJ2-1
abundance: few
v_gene: TRBV7-8
CDR3nt: TGTGCCAGCAGCTTAGGCGGTAGCGGGAGGGCTGGATACAATGAGCAGTTCTTC
CDR3aa: CASSLGGSGRAGYNEQFF

d_gene: TRBD1
j_gene: TRBJ2-7
abundance: few
v_gene: TRBV12-3/TRBV12-4
CDR3nt: TGTGCCAGCAGCTCCGGGACAGGGGCCTACGAGCAGTACTTC
CDR3aa: CASSSGTGAYEQYF

d_gene: TRBD2
j_gene: TRBJ2-1
abundance: .
v_gene: TRBV5-1
CDR3nt: TGCGCCAGCAGCTTGGTCGGACTAGCGGGAGTCTACAATGAGCAGTTCTTC
CDR3aa: CASSLVGLAGVYNEQFF

d_gene: .
j_gene: TRBJ1-1
abundance: few
v_gene: TRBV20-1
CDR3nt: TGCAGTGCTAGGCTCTCTATGAACACTGAAGCTTTCTTT
CDR3aa: CSARLSMNTEAFF

d_gene: .
j_gene: TRBJ2-1
abundance: .
v_gene: TRBV2
CDR3nt: TGTGCCAGCAGTGAACAGTTCAGCGACTTCTTC
CDR3aa: CASSEQFSDFF

d_gene: TRBD1
j_gene: TRBJ1-1
abundance: few
v_gene: TRBV29-1
CDR3nt: TGCAGCGTGGTTTACAGGGGGCTGGACACTGAAGCTTTCTTT
CDR3aa: CSVVYRGLDTEAFF

d_gene: .
j_gene: TRBJ1-2
abundance: few
v_gene: TRBV6-5
CDR3nt: TGTGCCAGCAGTTACATCTCAGGGTCCGGCTACACCTTC
CDR3aa: CASSYISGSGYTF

d_gene: .
j_gene: TRBJ1-1
abundance: .
v_gene: TRBV15
CDR3nt: TGTGCCACCAGCAGAGGCTACGGGGATACTGAAGCTTTCTTT
CDR3aa: CATSRGYGDTEAFF

d_gene: .
j_gene: TRBJ2-7
abundance: .
v_gene: TRBV21-1
CDR3nt: TGTGCCAGCAGCACGCCCTCCCCGGGACCACCTTCCTACGAGCAGTACTTC
CDR3aa: CASSTPSPGPPSYEQYF

d_gene: TRBD2
j_gene: TRBJ2-1
abundance: .
v_gene: TRBV15
CDR3nt: TGTGCCACCAGTTGGACTAGCAGAGAGCAGTTCTTC
CDR3aa: CATSWTSREQFF

d_gene: .
j_gene: TRBJ1-1
abundance: .
v_gene: TRBV5-1
CDR3nt: TGCGCCAGCAGCCCTGACAGCTCGAACACTGAAGCTTTCTTT
CDR3aa: CASSPDSSNTEAFF

d_gene: .
j_gene: TRBJ1-2
abundance: medium-sized
v_gene: TRBV2
CDR3nt: TGTGCCAGCAGCCCTCGGACAGTCCCCTCGGCTGGCTACACCTTC
CDR3aa: CASSPRTVPSAGYTF

d_gene: TRBD1
j_gene: TRBJ2-1
abundance: .
v_gene: TRBV5-6
CDR3nt: TGTGCCAGCAGGGTTTCTGGGACAGGGGACAATGAGCAGTTCTTC
CDR3aa: CASRVSGTGDNEQFF

d_gene: .
j_gene: TRBJ2-7
abundance: .
v_gene: TRBV29-1
CDR3nt: TGCAGCGTTGTAGTAGGGCTTCACTCCTACGAGCAGTACTTC
CDR3aa: CSVVVGLHSYEQYF

d_gene: TRBD1
j_gene: TRBJ1-1
abundance: .
v_gene: TRBV24-1
CDR3nt: TGTGCCACCAGAGGGACAGGGTACACTGAAGCTTTCTTT
CDR3aa: CATRGTGYTEAFF

d_gene: TRBD1
j_gene: TRBJ1-1
abundance: few
v_gene: TRBV5-6
CDR3nt: TGTGCCAGCAGCGGTGGGACAGGGTTTGGGTCTTTCTTT
CDR3aa: CASSGGTGFGSFF

d_gene: .
j_gene: TRBJ1-4
abundance: few
v_gene: TRBV24-1
CDR3nt: TGTGCCACCAGTGACCCTACAGAGCCCTTTGAAAAACTGTTTTTT
CDR3aa: CATSDPTEPFEKLFF

d_gene: TRBD2
j_gene: TRBJ2-2
abundance: .
v_gene: TRBV20-1
CDR3nt: TGCAGTGCTCCCGTAAGCGGGAGGGCCATAACCGGGGAGCTGTTTTTT
CDR3aa: CSAPVSGRAITGELFF